This entry lists 10 T cell receptor beta chains sequenced from one sample in a study of blood T cell repertoires in COVID-19. The assay was immunoSEQ multiplex PCR, and TCRdb's table has in-frame clones only and misses some. The sample contains roughly 250,000 clones, about 85% of which appear only once. Material for sequencing was peripheral blood. The receptors shown here come from a man aged 55 to 70 who had recovered from COVID-19.

The CDR3 reads CASSPRTSGGGEQFF. In nucleotides, the CDR3 is TGTGCCAGCAGCCCTCGGACTAGCGGGGGCGGTGAGCAGTTCTTC. V and J are TRBV9 and TRBJ2-1; 13 positions match TRBD2. CDR3 length: 15 amino acids. V shed 4 bases, J shed 9 bases, and the junction held 7 bases outside the gene matches. Germline assignment: CDR1 SGDLS and CDR2 YYNGEE.

The chain couples TRBV19 to TRBJ1-2, with D perhaps TRBD1 (6 bases). This CDR3 comprises 14 residues. Germline CDR1 reads LNHDA; CDR2 reads SQIVND (reference sequence). The V and J ends lost 1 base and 3 bases respectively, with 9 bases between them. CDR3 amino acids: CASSIGTDHYGYTF. As DNA, the CDR3 is TGTGCCAGTAGTATAGGGACAGACCACTATGGCTACACCTTC. Variable domain in full (rest from reference TRBV19 and TRBJ1-2): DGGITQSPKYLFRKEGQNVTLSCEQNLNHDAMYWYRQDPGQGLRLIYYSQIVNDFQKGDIAEGYSVSREKKESFPLTVTSAQKNPTAFYLCASSIGTDHYGYTFGSGTRLTVV.

V and J are TRBV7-8 and TRBJ1-1; the match to TRBD1 covers 12 bases. V shed 5 bases, J shed 4 bases, and the junction held 8 bases outside the gene matches. In germline, CDR1 is SGHVS, CDR2 FQNEAQ. The CDR3 extends over 16 amino acids. The CDR3 region has the DNA TGTGCCAGCAGCCTCCTGGGACAGGGGGCAGTCACTGAAGCTTTCTTT. It is translated as CASSLLGQGAVTEAFF.

This clone has only a few counts. This sequence joins TRBV19 and TRBJ2-1; unclear D gene. Trimming left V 6 bases short and J 5 bases short, with 14 bases between. The germline CDR1 and CDR2 sequences are LNHDA and SQIVND (reference sequence). This CDR3 has 14 residues. The CDR3 bases are TGTGCCAGTAGGGGTTGGGCCCTGGACAATGAGCAGTTCTTC. This encodes CASRGWALDNEQFF.

The gene calls are TRBV29-1 and TRBJ1-2; D gene uncertain. The CDR3 has 15 amino acids. The V gene lost 6 bases and the J gene lost 0 bases, with 17 bases spanning the gap. Germline lookup yields CDR1 SQVTM and CDR2 ANQGSEA. The CDR3 DNA is TGCAGCGTCCCGGGTACGGGGTCCCCTAACTATGGCTACACCTTC. Encoded protein: CSVPGTGSPNYGYTF.

The chain carries TRBV3-1 (or the pseudogene TRBV3-2) and TRBJ1-1; no clear D. Per germline, CDR1 LGHDT and CDR2 YNNKEL (reference sequence). Trimming left V 1 base short and J 6 bases short, with 9 bases between. This CDR3 is built from 13 residues. CDR3: CASSQGWAAEAFF. The CDR3 nucleotides are TGTGCCAGCAGCCAAGGTTGGGCAGCTGAAGCTTTCTTT.

The chain uses TRBV3-1 (or the pseudogene TRBV3-2) and TRBJ1-4; D may be TRBD1 (5 bases). Deletions cut 3 bases from V and 8 bases from J, with 10 bases between. Germline assignment: CDR1 LGHDT and CDR2 YNNKEL (reference sequence). CDR3 length: 13 amino acids. DNA for the CDR3: TGTGCCAGCAGCCAGCAGGGTGGGGAAAAACTGTTTTTT. Protein sequence: CASSQQGGEKLFF.

This chain links TRBV6-5 with TRBJ2-2, with D perhaps matching TRBD1 (6 bases). CDR1 and CDR2 (germline): MNHEY, SVGAGI. The V and J ends lost 5 bases and 2 bases respectively, with 9 bases between them. The CDR3 spans 14 residues. Written as DNA, the CDR3 is TGTGCCAGCAGTATGGGGACAAACACCGGGGAGCTGTTTTTT. Translation gives CASSMGTNTGELFF.

The gene calls are TRBV2 and TRBJ2-1, with TRBD2 matching over 8 bases. CDR3 size: 15 residues. Trimming at V came to 2 bases and at J to 3 bases, leaving 3 bases not matched to a gene. CDR1 is SNHLY and CDR2 is FYNNEI in the germline V gene. As DNA, the CDR3 is TGTGCCAGCAGTGAATTTAGCGGGGACTACAATGAGCAGTTCTTC. This sequence encodes CASSEFSGDYNEQFF.

Here the CDR3 reads CAWSGTFSNEQFF. DNA for the CDR3: TGTGCCTGGAGCGGGACATTCAGCAATGAGCAGTTCTTC. V and J are TRBV30 and TRBJ2-1, with D maybe TRBD1 (6 bases). The CDR3 totals 13 residues. CDR1 and CDR2 from the germline V gene are GTSNPN and SVGIG (reference sequence). The V end lost 3 bases, the J end lost 6 bases, and 12 bases lay between the germline ends.